The 2 T cell receptor beta chains given below trace back to one sample, sequenced in a study of blood T cell repertoires in COVID-19. Repertoires were generated with immunoSEQ multiplex PCR, while TCRdb's copy carries only in-frame clones and drops some. The sample yields 90,000 to 130,000 clones, over 80% seen once. Sequenced sample: peripheral blood. All receptors derive from a woman aged 65 to 85 with acute or convalescent COVID-19.

This chain uses TRBV25-1 with TRBJ2-1, with 10 bases matching TRBD1. Germline lookup yields CDR1 MGHDK and CDR2 SYGVNS. This CDR3 comprises 15 residues. With V trimmed by 6 bases and J by 5 bases, 7 bases remained unmatched. CDR3 sequence (DNA): TGTGCCAGCAGGCGGACAGGGGGAAGGGACAATGAGCAGTTCTTC. This gives the protein CASRRTGGRDNEQFF.

The CDR3 DNA is TGTGCCAGCAGCTTGCAGTTCCAAGCACAGGGCTACACCTTC. It translates to CASSLQFQAQGYTF. This rearrangement joins TRBV5-5 to TRBJ1-2, with D unresolved. With 1 base removed from V and 8 bases from J, the gap between germline ends came to 15 bases. The CDR3 is 14 residues long. The germline V gene encodes CDR1 SGHKS and CDR2 YYEKEE (reference sequence).